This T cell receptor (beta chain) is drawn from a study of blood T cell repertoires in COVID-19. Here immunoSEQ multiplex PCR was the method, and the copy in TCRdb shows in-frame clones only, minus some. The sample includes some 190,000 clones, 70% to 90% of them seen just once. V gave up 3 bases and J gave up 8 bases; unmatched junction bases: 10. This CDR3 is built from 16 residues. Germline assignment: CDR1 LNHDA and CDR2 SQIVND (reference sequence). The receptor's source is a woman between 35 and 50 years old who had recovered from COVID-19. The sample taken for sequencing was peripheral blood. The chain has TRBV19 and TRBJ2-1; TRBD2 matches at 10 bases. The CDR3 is CASSIPGLAGVDEQFF. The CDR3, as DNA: TGTGCCAGTAGTATCCCCGGGCTAGCGGGAGTGGATGAGCAGTTCTTC.